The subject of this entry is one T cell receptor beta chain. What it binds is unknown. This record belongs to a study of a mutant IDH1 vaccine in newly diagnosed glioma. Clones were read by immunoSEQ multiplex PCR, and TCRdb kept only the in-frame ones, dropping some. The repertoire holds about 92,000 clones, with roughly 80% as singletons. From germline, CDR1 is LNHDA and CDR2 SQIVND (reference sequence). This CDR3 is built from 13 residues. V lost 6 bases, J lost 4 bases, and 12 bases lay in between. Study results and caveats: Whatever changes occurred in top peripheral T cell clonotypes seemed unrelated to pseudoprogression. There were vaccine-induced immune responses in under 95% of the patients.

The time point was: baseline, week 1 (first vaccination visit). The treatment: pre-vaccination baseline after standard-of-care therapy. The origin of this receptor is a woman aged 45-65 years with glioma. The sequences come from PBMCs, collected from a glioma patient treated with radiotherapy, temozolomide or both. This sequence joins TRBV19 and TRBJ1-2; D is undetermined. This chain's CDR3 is CASRRQDGYGYTF. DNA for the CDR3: TGTGCCAGTAGACGGCAGGATGGCTATGGCTACACCTTC. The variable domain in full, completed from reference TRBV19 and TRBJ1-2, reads DGGITQSPKYLFRKEGQNVTLSCEQNLNHDAMYWYRQDPGQGLRLIYYSQIVNDFQKGDIAEGYSVSREKKESFPLTVTSAQKNPTAFYLCASRRQDGYGYTFGSGTRLTVV.